This TCR beta chain was obtained from a study of cytomegalovirus exposure and HLA in healthy donors. Only a few counts were recorded for this clone. The antigen is not known. After removal of 1 base from V and 8 bases from J, the junction contained 4 bases not matched to a gene. Germline V CDR1 and CDR2: LGHNA, YNFKEQ. The CDR3 is made up of 14 amino acids. The PCR employed 60 Vbeta primers together with 13 Jbeta primers. Method: immunoSEQ multiplex PCR; TCRdb's copy keeps in-frame clones and lacks some. This sample has about 80,000 clones, with 70% to 80% found just once. Study-wide findings and caveats: Reports indicate that TCR beta sequences accurately predicted the HLA-A and HLA-B alleles of most subjects. With DRB1 most and HLA-C fewest, TCR association rates differed between HLA loci in a later analysis. Of the V segments, some could not be distinguished, including TRBV6-2 and TRBV6-3, and were excluded.

The TCR sequence derives from a man aged 30 to 39 in good health and CMV-seronegative. Material for sequencing was PBMCs. The chain combines TRBV4-2 with TRBJ2-2; TRBD2 matches 7 bases. The CDR3 sequence is CASSQGDYPGELFF. The CDR3 DNA is TGTGCCAGCAGCCAAGGGGACTACCCGGGGGAGCTGTTTTTT.